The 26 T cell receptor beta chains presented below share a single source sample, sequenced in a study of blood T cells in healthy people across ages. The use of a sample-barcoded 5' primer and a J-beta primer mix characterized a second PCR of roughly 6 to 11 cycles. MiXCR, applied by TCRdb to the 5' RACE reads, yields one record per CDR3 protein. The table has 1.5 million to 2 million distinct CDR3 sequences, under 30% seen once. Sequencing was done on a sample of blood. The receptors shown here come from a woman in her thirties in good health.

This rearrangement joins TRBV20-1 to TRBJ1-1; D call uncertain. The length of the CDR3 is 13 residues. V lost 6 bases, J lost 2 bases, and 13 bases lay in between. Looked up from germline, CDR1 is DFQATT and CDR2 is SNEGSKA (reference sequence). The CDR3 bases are TGCAGTGCCCCCGACACGACTAACACTGAAGCTTTCTTT. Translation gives CSAPDTTNTEAFF.

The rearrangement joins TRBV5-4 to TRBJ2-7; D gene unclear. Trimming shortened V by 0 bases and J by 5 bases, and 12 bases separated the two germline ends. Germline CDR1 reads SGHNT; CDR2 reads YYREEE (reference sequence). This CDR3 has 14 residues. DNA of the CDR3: TGTGCCAGCAGCTTGGTTGGAATCAACCACGAGCAGTACTTC. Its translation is CASSLVGINHEQYF.

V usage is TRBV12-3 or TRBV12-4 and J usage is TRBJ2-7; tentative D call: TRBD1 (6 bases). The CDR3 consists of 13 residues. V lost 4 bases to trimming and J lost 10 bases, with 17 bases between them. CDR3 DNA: TGTGCCAGCAGTTCACGAAAGGACAGCGGTCAGTACTTC. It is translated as CASSSRKDSGQYF.

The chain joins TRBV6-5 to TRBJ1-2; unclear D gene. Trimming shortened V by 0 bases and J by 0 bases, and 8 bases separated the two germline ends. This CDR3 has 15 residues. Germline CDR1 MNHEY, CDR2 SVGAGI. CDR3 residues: CASSYSALTNYGYTF. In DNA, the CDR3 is TGTGCCAGCAGTTACTCGGCATTGACTAACTATGGCTACACCTTC.

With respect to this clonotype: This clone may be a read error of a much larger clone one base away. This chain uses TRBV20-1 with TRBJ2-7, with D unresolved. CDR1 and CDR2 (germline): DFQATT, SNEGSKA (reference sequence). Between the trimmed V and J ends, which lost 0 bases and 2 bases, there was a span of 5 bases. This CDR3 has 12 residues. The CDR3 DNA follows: TGCAGTGCTAGAGATGGGGCCTACGAGCAGTACTTC. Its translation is CSARDGAYEQYF.

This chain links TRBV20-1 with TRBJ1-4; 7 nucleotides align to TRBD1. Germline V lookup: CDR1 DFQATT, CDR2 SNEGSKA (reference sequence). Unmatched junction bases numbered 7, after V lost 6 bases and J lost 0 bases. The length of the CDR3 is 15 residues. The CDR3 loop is CSATDRDATNEKLFF. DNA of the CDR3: TGCAGTGCCACCGACAGGGACGCAACTAATGAAAAACTGTTTTTT.

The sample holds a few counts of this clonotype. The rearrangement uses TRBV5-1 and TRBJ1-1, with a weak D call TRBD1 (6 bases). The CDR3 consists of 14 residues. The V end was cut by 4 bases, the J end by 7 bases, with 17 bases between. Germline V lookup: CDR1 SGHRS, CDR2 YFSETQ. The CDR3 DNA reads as TGCGCCAGCAGCCCAGGGGTTCTGGGCATTGAAGCTTTCTTT. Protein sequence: CASSPGVLGIEAFF.

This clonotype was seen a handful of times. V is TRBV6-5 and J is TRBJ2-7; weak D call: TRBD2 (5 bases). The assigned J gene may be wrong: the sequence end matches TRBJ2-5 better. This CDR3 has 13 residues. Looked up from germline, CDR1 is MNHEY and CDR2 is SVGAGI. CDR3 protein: CASSYSRDKTQYF. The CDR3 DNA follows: TGTGCCAGCAGTTACTCGAGGGATAAGACCCAGTACTTC.

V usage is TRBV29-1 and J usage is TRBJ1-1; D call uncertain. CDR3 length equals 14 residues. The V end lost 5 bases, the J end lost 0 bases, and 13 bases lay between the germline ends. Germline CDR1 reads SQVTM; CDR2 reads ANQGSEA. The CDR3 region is CSVRAAEVNTEAFF. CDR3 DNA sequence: TGCAGCGTTAGGGCTGCAGAAGTGAACACTGAAGCTTTCTTT.

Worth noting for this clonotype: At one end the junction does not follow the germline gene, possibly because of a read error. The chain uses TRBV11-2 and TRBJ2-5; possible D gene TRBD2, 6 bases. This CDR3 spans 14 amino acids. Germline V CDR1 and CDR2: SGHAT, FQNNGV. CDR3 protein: CASSERGGQETLYF. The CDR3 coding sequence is TGTGCCAGCAGCGAGAGGGGAGGACAAGAGACCCTGTACTTC.

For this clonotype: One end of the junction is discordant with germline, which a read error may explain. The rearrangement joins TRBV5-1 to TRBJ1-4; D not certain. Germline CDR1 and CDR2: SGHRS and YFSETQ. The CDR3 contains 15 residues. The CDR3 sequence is CACSLAGATNEKLFF. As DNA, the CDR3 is TGCGCCTGCAGCTTGGCTGGGGCAACTAATGAAAAACTGTTTTTT.

The CDR3 protein is CASSQGQGMGYEQYF. CDR3 in DNA: TGTGCCAGCAGCCAAGGACAGGGCATGGGGTACGAGCAGTACTTC. The chain links TRBV3-1 to TRBJ2-7, with 7 positions matching TRBD1. The CDR3 totals 15 residues. V lost 1 base and J lost 4; bases outside the gene matches: 7. The germline gives CDR1 LGHDT, CDR2 YNNKEL (reference sequence).

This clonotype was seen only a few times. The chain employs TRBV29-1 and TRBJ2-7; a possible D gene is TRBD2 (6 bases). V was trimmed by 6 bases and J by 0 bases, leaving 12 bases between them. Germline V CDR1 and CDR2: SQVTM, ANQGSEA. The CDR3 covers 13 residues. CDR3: CSVRSGASYEQYF. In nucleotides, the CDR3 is TGCAGCGTCAGGTCGGGAGCCTCCTACGAGCAGTACTTC.

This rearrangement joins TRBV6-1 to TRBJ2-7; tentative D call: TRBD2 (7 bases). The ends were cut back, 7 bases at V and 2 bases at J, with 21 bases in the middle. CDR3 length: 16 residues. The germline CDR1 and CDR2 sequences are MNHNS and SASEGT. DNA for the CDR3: TGTGCCAGCATCGGGGGCGGGGGTATAATCACCTACGAGCAGTACTTC. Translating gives CASIGGGGIITYEQYF.

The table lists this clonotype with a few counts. The CDR3 loop is CASSDRDGYNEQFF. CDR3 DNA: TGTGCCAGCAGCGACCGGGACGGCTACAATGAGCAGTTCTTC. This rearrangement joins TRBV7-9 to TRBJ2-1; tentatively, D is TRBD1 or TRBD2 (5 bases each). Trimming took 5 bases from V and 3 from J, leaving 11 bases between them. Per germline, CDR1 SEHNR and CDR2 FQNEAQ (reference sequence). The length of the CDR3 is 14 residues.

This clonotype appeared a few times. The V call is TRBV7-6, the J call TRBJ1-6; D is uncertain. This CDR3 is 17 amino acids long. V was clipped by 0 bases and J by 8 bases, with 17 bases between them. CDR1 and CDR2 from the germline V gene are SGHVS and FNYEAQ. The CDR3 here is CASSLAPREGAHSPLHF. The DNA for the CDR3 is TGTGCCAGCAGCTTAGCGCCTCGGGAGGGCGCGCATTCACCCCTCCACTTT.

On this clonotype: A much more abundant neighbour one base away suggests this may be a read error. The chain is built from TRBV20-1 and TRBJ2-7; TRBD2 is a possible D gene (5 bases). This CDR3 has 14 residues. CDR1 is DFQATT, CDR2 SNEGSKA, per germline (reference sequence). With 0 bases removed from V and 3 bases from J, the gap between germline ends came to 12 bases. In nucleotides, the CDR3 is TGCAGTGCTAGAGATCCCAGCGGAGACTACGAGCAGTACTTC. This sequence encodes CSARDPSGDYEQYF.

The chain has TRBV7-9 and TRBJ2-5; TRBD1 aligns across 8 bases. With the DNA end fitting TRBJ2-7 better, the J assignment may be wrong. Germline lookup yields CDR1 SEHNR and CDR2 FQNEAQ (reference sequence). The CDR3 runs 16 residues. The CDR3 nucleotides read TGTGCCAGCAGCGCGCGCCTCCCGGGACAGGTGGACGAGCAGTACTTC. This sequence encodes CASSARLPGQVDEQYF.

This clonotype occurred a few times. The CDR3 loop is CASSPGQGNTSEQFF. The CDR3, as DNA: TGTGCCAGCAGCCCGGGACAGGGGAATACAAGTGAGCAGTTCTTC. The chain has TRBV2 and TRBJ2-1, with 10 nucleotides matching TRBD1. The ends lost 6 bases at V and 9 bases at J; junction bases unmatched: 11. The CDR3 contains 15 residues. Germline V gene data show CDR1 as SNHLY and CDR2 as FYNNEI.

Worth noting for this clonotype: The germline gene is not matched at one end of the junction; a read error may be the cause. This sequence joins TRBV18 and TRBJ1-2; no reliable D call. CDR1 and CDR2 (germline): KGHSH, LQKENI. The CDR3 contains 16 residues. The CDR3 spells CANSLRAADFFYGYTF. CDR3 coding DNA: TGTGCCAACTCACTTCGGGCGGCAGATTTCTTCTATGGCTACACCTTC.

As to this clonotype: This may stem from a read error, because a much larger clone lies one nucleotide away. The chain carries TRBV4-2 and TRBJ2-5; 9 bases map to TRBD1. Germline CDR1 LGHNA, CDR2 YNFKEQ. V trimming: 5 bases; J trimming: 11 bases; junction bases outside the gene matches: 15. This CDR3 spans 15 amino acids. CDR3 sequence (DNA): TGTGCCAGCAGCATATCCGGGACAGGGTCGTGGGAGCAGTACTTC. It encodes CASSISGTGSWEQYF.

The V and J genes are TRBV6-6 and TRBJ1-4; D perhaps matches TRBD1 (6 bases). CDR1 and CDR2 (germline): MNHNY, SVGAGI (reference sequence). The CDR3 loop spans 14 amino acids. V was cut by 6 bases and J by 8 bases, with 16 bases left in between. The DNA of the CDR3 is TGTGCCAGCAGGGTAACAGGGAGGGGAGAAAAACTGTTTTTT. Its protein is CASRVTGRGEKLFF.

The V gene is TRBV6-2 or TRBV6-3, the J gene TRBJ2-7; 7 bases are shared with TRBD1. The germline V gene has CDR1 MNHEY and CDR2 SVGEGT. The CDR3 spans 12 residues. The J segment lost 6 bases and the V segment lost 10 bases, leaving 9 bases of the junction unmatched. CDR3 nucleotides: TGTGCCAACCGGAAACAGGGGATCGAGCAGTACTTC. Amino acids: CANRKQGIEQYF.

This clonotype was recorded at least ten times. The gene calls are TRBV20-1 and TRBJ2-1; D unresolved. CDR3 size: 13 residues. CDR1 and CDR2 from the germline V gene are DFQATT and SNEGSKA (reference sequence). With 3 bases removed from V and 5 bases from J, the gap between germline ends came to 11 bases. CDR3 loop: CSASLSRNNEQFF. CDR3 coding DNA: TGCAGTGCTAGCTTGAGCAGAAACAATGAGCAGTTCTTC.

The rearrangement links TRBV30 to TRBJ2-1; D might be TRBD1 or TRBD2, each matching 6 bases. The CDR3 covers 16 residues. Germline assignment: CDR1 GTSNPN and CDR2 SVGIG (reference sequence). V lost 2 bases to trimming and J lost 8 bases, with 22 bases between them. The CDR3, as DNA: TGTGCCTGGAGTACCCGTAGGAGGGGGGCCCGGGATGAGCAGTTCTTC. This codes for CAWSTRRRGARDEQFF.

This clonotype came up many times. The CDR3 region has the DNA TGCAGCGTTGCAAACATCGTGAGCGACAATGAGCAGTTCTTC. Translation gives CSVANIVSDNEQFF. This rearrangement joins TRBV29-1 to TRBJ2-1; no reliable D call. Germline V lookup: CDR1 SQVTM, CDR2 ANQGSEA. The CDR3 totals 14 residues. The V and J ends lost 4 bases and 5 bases respectively, with 15 bases between them.